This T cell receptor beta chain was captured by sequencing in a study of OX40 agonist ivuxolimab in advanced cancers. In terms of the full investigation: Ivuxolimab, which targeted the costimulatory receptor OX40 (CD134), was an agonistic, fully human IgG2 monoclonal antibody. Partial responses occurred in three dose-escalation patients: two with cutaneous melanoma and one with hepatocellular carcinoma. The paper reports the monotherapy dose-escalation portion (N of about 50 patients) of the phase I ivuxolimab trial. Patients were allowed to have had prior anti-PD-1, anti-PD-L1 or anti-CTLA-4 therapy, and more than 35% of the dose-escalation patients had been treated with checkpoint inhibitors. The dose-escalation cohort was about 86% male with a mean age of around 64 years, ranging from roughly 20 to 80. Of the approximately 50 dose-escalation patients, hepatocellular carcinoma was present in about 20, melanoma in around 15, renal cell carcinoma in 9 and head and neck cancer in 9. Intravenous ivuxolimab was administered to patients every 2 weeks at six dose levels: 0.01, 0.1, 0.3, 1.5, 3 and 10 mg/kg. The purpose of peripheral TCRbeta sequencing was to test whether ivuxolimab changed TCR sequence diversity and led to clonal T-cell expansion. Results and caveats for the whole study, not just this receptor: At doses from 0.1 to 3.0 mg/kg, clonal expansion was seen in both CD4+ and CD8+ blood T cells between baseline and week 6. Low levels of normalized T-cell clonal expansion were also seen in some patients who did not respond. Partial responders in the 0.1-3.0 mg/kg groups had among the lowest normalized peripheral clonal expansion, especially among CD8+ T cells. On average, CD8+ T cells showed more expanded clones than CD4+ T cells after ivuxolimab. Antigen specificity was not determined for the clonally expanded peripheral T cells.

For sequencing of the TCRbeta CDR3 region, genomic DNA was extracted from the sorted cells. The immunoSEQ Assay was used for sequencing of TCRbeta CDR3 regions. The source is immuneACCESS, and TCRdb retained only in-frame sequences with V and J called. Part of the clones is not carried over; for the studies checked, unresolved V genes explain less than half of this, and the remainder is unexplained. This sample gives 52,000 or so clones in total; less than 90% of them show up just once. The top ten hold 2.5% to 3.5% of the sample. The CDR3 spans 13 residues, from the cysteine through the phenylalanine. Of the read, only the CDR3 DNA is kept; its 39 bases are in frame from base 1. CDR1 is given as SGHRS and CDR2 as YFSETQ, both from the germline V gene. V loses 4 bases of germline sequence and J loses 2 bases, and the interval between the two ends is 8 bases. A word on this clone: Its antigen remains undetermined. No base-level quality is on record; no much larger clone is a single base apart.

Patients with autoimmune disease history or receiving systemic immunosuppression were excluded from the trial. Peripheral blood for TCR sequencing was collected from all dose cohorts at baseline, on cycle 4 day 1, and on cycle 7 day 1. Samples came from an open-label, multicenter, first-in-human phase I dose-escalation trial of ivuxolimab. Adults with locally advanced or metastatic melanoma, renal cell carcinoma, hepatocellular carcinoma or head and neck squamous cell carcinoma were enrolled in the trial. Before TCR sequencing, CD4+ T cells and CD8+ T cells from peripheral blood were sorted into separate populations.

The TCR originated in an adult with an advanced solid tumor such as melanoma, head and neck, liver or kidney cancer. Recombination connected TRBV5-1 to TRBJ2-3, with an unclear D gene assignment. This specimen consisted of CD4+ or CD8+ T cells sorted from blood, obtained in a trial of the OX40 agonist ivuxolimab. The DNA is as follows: TGCGCCAGCAGCACCTCTTCCACAGATACGCAGTATTTT. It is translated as CASSTSSTDTQYF.